A selection of T cell receptor beta chains follows, all from one sample in a study of blood T cell repertoires in COVID-19. Assay used: immunoSEQ multiplex PCR; TCRdb lists only in-frame clones, some missing. The sample holds about 130,000 clones, 84% seen once. Sequenced material: peripheral blood. The receptors stem from a human donor in a cohort sampled during active COVID-19. Both conserved end residues are part of each CDR3. Each record gives: D gene, clone size, V gene, J gene, CDR3 DNA, CDR3 protein. The D gene is left open where the match is weak. A clone size is listed for some rows: how often the clone was seen (once, few, many), or a class if it is expanded.

d_call: TRBD2
clone_size: NA
v_call: TRBV18
j_call: TRBJ2-2
cdr3_nt: TGTGCCAGCTCACCAGGGACTAGCGGTGACACCGGGGAGCTGTTTTTT
cdr3_aa: CASSPGTSGDTGELFF

d_call: TRBD2
clone_size: NA
v_call: TRBV5-1
j_call: TRBJ2-5
cdr3_nt: TGCGCCAGCCGGGAAGCGGGGGGGCAAGAGACCCAGTACTTC
cdr3_aa: CASREAGGQETQYF

d_call: NA
clone_size: NA
v_call: TRBV7-2
j_call: TRBJ2-3
cdr3_nt: TGTGCCAGCAGCTTAACTGGGCTAAGCACAGATACGCAGTATTTT
cdr3_aa: CASSLTGLSTDTQYF

d_call: NA
clone_size: NA
v_call: TRBV7-9
j_call: TRBJ1-4
cdr3_nt: TGTGCCAGCAGCTTAGACAGGCCCAAGGGAGAAAAACTGTTTTTT
cdr3_aa: CASSLDRPKGEKLFF

d_call: TRBD1
clone_size: NA
v_call: TRBV15
j_call: TRBJ2-2
cdr3_nt: TGTGCCACCAGCAGGGGGACAGGCTCGAACACCGGGGAGCTGTTTTTT
cdr3_aa: CATSRGTGSNTGELFF

d_call: NA
clone_size: NA
v_call: TRBV11-3
j_call: TRBJ2-5
cdr3_nt: TGTGCCAGCAGGGGGCCCTCTGATGAGACCCAGTACTTC
cdr3_aa: CASRGPSDETQYF

d_call: NA
clone_size: NA
v_call: TRBV7-9
j_call: TRBJ1-1
cdr3_nt: TGTGCCAGCAGCTTACAGGGTGGAACTGAAGCTTTCTTT
cdr3_aa: CASSLQGGTEAFF

d_call: NA
clone_size: NA
v_call: TRBV28
j_call: TRBJ1-5
cdr3_nt: TGTGCCAGCAGAGATGGACAGCCCAATCAGCCCCAGCATTTT
cdr3_aa: CASRDGQPNQPQHF

d_call: TRBD1
clone_size: NA
v_call: TRBV9
j_call: TRBJ1-5
cdr3_nt: TGTGCCAGCAGTGCGGGGGGGACAGGCGATCAGCCCCAGCATTTT
cdr3_aa: CASSAGGTGDQPQHF

d_call: TRBD1
clone_size: NA
v_call: TRBV5-6
j_call: TRBJ1-3
cdr3_nt: TGTGCCAGCAGCGTGGGACAGGGGGGGAGTGGCGCTGGAAACACCATATATTTT
cdr3_aa: CASSVGQGGSGAGNTIYF

d_call: TRBD2
clone_size: NA
v_call: TRBV27
j_call: TRBJ2-5
cdr3_nt: TGTGCCAGCAGTTTCCAGCGGGGAACACAAGAGACCCAGTACTTC
cdr3_aa: CASSFQRGTQETQYF

d_call: NA
clone_size: NA
v_call: TRBV5-1
j_call: TRBJ2-5
cdr3_nt: TGCGCCAGCAGCCCCCCCGTCGGGAACTACCAAGAGACCCAGTACTTC
cdr3_aa: CASSPPVGNYQETQYF

d_call: NA
clone_size: NA
v_call: TRBV7-2
j_call: TRBJ1-5
cdr3_nt: TGTGCCAGCAGCTTAGTTAATGATCAGCCCCAGCATTTT
cdr3_aa: CASSLVNDQPQHF

d_call: NA
clone_size: NA
v_call: TRBV11-3
j_call: TRBJ2-5
cdr3_nt: TGTGCCAGCAGCGTGGGACTTAGAGAGACCCAGTACTTC
cdr3_aa: CASSVGLRETQYF

d_call: NA
clone_size: NA
v_call: TRBV3-1/TRBV3-2
j_call: TRBJ1-2
cdr3_nt: TGTGCCAGCAGCCAAGGGGTTGTCGACATGCGTGATGGCTACACCTTC
cdr3_aa: CASSQGVVDMRDGYTF

d_call: NA
clone_size: NA
v_call: TRBV7-2
j_call: TRBJ1-1
cdr3_nt: TGTGCCAGCAGCTTACGGACAAGCACGAACACTGAAGCTTTCTTT
cdr3_aa: CASSLRTSTNTEAFF

d_call: TRBD2
clone_size: NA
v_call: TRBV6-5
j_call: TRBJ2-1
cdr3_nt: TGTGCCAGCAGGACCCCCAGCGGGGGGCCCAATGAGCAGTTCTTC
cdr3_aa: CASRTPSGGPNEQFF

d_call: NA
clone_size: NA
v_call: TRBV11-3
j_call: TRBJ2-2
cdr3_nt: TGTGCCACCATGGGGGGGGGCGATGGCACCGGGGAGCTGTTTTTT
cdr3_aa: CATMGGGDGTGELFF

d_call: TRBD1
clone_size: NA
v_call: TRBV9
j_call: TRBJ1-3
cdr3_nt: TGTGCCAGCAGCGTAGCTAGTCGGGACAGCTCTGGAAACACCATATATTTT
cdr3_aa: CASSVASRDSSGNTIYF

d_call: TRBD2
clone_size: NA
v_call: TRBV4-2
j_call: TRBJ2-3
cdr3_nt: TGTGCCAGCCGGACTAGCAGTCGCACAGATACGCAGTATTTT
cdr3_aa: CASRTSSRTDTQYF

d_call: NA
clone_size: NA
v_call: TRBV28
j_call: TRBJ1-6
cdr3_nt: TGTGCCAGCAGTCTTATCCTCAATTCACCCCTCCACTTT
cdr3_aa: CASSLILNSPLHF

d_call: TRBD1
clone_size: few
v_call: TRBV6-5
j_call: TRBJ1-6
cdr3_nt: TGTGCCAGCCGGACGACAGGGCCTAATTCACCCCTCCACTTT
cdr3_aa: CASRTTGPNSPLHF

d_call: NA
clone_size: NA
v_call: TRBV7-9
j_call: TRBJ1-1
cdr3_nt: TGTGCCAGCAGCTTACTTCAGGAAATTGATGCTTTCTTT
cdr3_aa: CASSLLQEIDAFF

d_call: NA
clone_size: NA
v_call: TRBV19
j_call: TRBJ1-1
cdr3_nt: TGTGCCAGTAGTATAGGAGACAGAAACACTGAAGCTTTCTTT
cdr3_aa: CASSIGDRNTEAFF

d_call: NA
clone_size: once
v_call: TRBV19
j_call: TRBJ2-2
cdr3_nt: TGTGCCAGTAGCCCGGCGCAGGGGAACACCGGGGAGCTGTTTTTT
cdr3_aa: CASSPAQGNTGELFF

d_call: NA
clone_size: NA
v_call: TRBV12-3/TRBV12-4
j_call: TRBJ1-1
cdr3_nt: TGTGCCAGCAGTTTTAGCCAGAACACTGAAGCTTTCTTT
cdr3_aa: CASSFSQNTEAFF

d_call: NA
clone_size: NA
v_call: TRBV21-1
j_call: TRBJ2-2
cdr3_nt: TGTGCCAGCAGCTACGGGCAAGGGTTGATTAGCGGGAGAGGTACCGGGGAGCTGTTTTTT
cdr3_aa: CASSYGQGLISGRGTGELFF

d_call: NA
clone_size: NA
v_call: TRBV7-2
j_call: TRBJ2-2
cdr3_nt: TGTGCCAGCAGCCCTAGAAACACCGGGGAGCTGTTTTTT
cdr3_aa: CASSPRNTGELFF

d_call: NA
clone_size: NA
v_call: TRBV4-3
j_call: TRBJ2-2
cdr3_nt: TGCGCCAGCAGCCAAGATTGGCCCGCAACCGGGGAGCTGTTTTTT
cdr3_aa: CASSQDWPATGELFF

d_call: TRBD2
clone_size: NA
v_call: TRBV7-9
j_call: TRBJ2-3
cdr3_nt: TGTGCCAGCAGCTTAGGAAGCGGGAGATTAGCAGATACGCAGTATTTT
cdr3_aa: CASSLGSGRLADTQYF

d_call: TRBD1
clone_size: few
v_call: TRBV6-5
j_call: TRBJ2-5
cdr3_nt: TGTGCCAGCATTCCTCCGGGACAGCCGCAAGAGACCCAGTACTTC
cdr3_aa: CASIPPGQPQETQYF

d_call: NA
clone_size: NA
v_call: TRBV7-2
j_call: TRBJ2-3
cdr3_nt: TGTGCCAGCAGCCCACGGGGGGCTGGAGATACGCAGTATTTT
cdr3_aa: CASSPRGAGDTQYF

d_call: TRBD2
clone_size: NA
v_call: TRBV7-2
j_call: TRBJ2-3
cdr3_nt: TGTGCCAGCAGCTTAGCCGGGACTAGCGACACAGATACGCAGTATTTT
cdr3_aa: CASSLAGTSDTDTQYF

d_call: TRBD1
clone_size: NA
v_call: TRBV6-5
j_call: TRBJ1-2
cdr3_nt: TGTGCCAGCAGTTACTCCGACAGGGATGGCTACACCTTC
cdr3_aa: CASSYSDRDGYTF

d_call: TRBD1
clone_size: NA
v_call: TRBV7-9
j_call: TRBJ1-1
cdr3_nt: TGTGCCAGCAGCCTAGGACAGGGGAGCACTGAAGCTTTCTTT
cdr3_aa: CASSLGQGSTEAFF

d_call: NA
clone_size: NA
v_call: TRBV20-1
j_call: TRBJ2-1
cdr3_nt: TGCAGTGCAAGAGGTTCTTATGAGCAGTTCTTC
cdr3_aa: CSARGSYEQFF

d_call: TRBD1
clone_size: NA
v_call: TRBV18
j_call: TRBJ1-1
cdr3_nt: TGTGCCAGCTCACCACCGGGACAGAAAGCTTTCTTT
cdr3_aa: CASSPPGQKAFF

d_call: NA
clone_size: few
v_call: TRBV27
j_call: TRBJ1-2
cdr3_nt: TGTGCCAGCAGTTCCCGAAGAGGTCAGGGCTACACCTTC
cdr3_aa: CASSSRRGQGYTF

d_call: NA
clone_size: NA
v_call: TRBV29-1
j_call: TRBJ1-2
cdr3_nt: TGCAGCGTTGAAGATCTTCTTTATGGCTACACCTTC
cdr3_aa: CSVEDLLYGYTF

d_call: TRBD1
clone_size: few
v_call: TRBV5-1
j_call: TRBJ2-3
cdr3_nt: TGCGCCAGCAGCGAAGGGACAGGGATCGGCACAGATACGCAGTATTTT
cdr3_aa: CASSEGTGIGTDTQYF